These 8 T cell receptor beta chains originate from one sample sequenced in a study of control samples from healthy donors and cancer patients. Repertoires were generated with immunoSEQ multiplex PCR, while TCRdb's copy carries only in-frame clones and drops some. The profile covers some 170,000 clones, with approximately 94% appearing a single time and 14% taken by the ten largest. The sequenced sample was PBMCs. The receptors derive from a man aged 60 to 69 with colorectal cancer.

This chain links TRBV6-5 with TRBJ2-3, with D perhaps matching TRBD1 or TRBD2 (5 bases each). The V gene lost 7 bases and the J gene lost 5 bases, with 13 bases spanning the gap. CDR1 and CDR2 from the germline V gene are MNHEY and SVGAGI. CDR3 size: 13 residues. In DNA, the CDR3 is TGTGCCAGCACTCAACGGGACCGAGATACGCAGTATTTT. Translation: CASTQRDRDTQYF.

With respect to this clone: The sample carries other DNA sequences with the same CDR3. The chain joins TRBV15 to TRBJ1-5; 8 nucleotides align to TRBD1. CDR3 length: 15 residues. Trimming cost V 3 bases and J 4 bases; bases outside gene matches: 5. Germline V gene lookup returns CDR1 LNHNV and CDR2 YYDKDF (reference sequence). CDR3 loop: CATSRDRDRNQPQHF. In DNA form, the CDR3 reads TGTGCCACCAGCAGGGACCGGGACAGGAATCAGCCCCAGCATTTT. Variable domain in full (rest from reference TRBV15 and TRBJ1-5): DAMVIQNPRYQVTQFGKPVTLSCSQTLNHNVMYWYQQKSSQAPKLLFHYYDKDFNNEADTPDNFQSRRPNTSFCFLDIRSPGLGDTAMYLCATSRDRDRNQPQHFGDGTRLSIL.

CDR3 loop: CASVGGGGDTGELFF. The CDR3 nucleotides read TGTGCCAGTGTAGGAGGAGGGGGCGACACCGGGGAGCTGTTTTTT. The chain couples TRBV19 to TRBJ2-2, with D maybe TRBD1 (7 bases). This CDR3 is built from 15 residues. Trimming took 8 bases from V and 3 from J, leaving 16 bases between them. Germline CDR1 and CDR2: LNHDA and SQIVND (reference sequence).

This chain connects TRBV28 to TRBJ2-3; 9 bases map to TRBD2. Losses at the gene ends were 5 bases for V and 3 bases for J; bases not matched to a gene: 12. The CDR3 runs to 17 residues. CDR1 is MDHEN and CDR2 is SYDVKM in the germline V gene. In nucleotides, the CDR3 is TGTGCCAGCAGTCAACAATCGGGACTAGCTAGGACAGATACGCAGTATTTT. Protein: CASSQQSGLARTDTQYF.

The chain carries TRBV24-1 and TRBJ1-5; maybe TRBD1 (5 bases). CDR3 length: 16 amino acids. V was trimmed by 0 bases and J by 0 bases, leaving 8 bases between them. Germline V CDR1 and CDR2: KGHDR, SFDVKD. The CDR3 region is CATSDLRGVSNQPQHF. The CDR3 region has the DNA TGTGCCACCAGTGATTTGCGGGGGGTTAGCAATCAGCCCCAGCATTTT.

The chain combines TRBV27 with TRBJ1-5; D ambiguous. Trimming left V 6 bases short and J 2 bases short, with 17 bases between. The germline CDR1 and CDR2 sequences are MNHEY and SMNVEV (reference sequence). The CDR3 extends over 16 amino acids. The CDR3 sequence is CASSPSLERGNQPQHF. The CDR3 DNA follows: TGTGCCAGCAGCCCCTCCTTAGAACGTGGCAATCAGCCCCAGCATTTT.

The chain employs TRBV9 and TRBJ1-2; D is ambiguous. CDR1 is SGDLS and CDR2 is YYNGEE in the germline V gene. This CDR3 has 15 amino acids. V gave up 5 bases and J gave up 0 bases, with 14 bases separating them. The CDR3 DNA reads TGTGCCAGCAGGAGAGGGCCGGTAGCTAACTATGGCTACACCTTC. Translated, it gives CASRRGPVANYGYTF. The variable domain in full, completed from reference TRBV9 and TRBJ1-2, reads DSGVTQTPKHLITATGQRVTLRCSPRSGDLSVYWYQQSLDQGLQFLIQYYNGEERAKGNILERFSAQQFPDLHSELNLSSLELGDSALYFCASRRGPVANYGYTFGSGTRLTVV.

The rearrangement uses TRBV4-3 and TRBJ1-1, with D perhaps TRBD1 (5 bases). V was clipped by 0 bases and J by 8 bases, with 10 bases between them. CDR1 is LGHNA and CDR2 is YSLEER in the germline V gene. The CDR3 totals 13 residues. The CDR3 spells CASSQETAREAFF. The CDR3 DNA reads TGCGCCAGCAGCCAAGAGACAGCCAGAGAAGCTTTCTTT.